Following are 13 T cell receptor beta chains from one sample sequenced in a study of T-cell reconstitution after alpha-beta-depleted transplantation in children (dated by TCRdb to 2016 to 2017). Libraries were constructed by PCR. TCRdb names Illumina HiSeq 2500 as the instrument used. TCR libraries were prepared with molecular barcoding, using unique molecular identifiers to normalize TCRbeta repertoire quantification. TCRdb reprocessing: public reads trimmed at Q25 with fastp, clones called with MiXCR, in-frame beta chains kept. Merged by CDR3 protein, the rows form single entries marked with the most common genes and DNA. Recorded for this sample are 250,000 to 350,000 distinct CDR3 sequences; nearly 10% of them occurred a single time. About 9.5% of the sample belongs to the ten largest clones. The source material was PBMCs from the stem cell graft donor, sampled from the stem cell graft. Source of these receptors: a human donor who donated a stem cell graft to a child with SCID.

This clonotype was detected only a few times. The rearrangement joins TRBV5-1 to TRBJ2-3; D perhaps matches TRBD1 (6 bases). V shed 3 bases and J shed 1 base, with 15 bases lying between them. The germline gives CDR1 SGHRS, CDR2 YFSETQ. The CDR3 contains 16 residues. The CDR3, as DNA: TGCGCCAGCAGCTCAGGAAGTTCAGGGGGCACAGATACGCAGTATTTT. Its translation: CASSSGSSGGTDTQYF.

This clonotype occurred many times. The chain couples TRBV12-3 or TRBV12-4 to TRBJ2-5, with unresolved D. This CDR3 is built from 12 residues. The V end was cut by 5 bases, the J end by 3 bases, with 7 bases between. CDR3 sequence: CASSRAKETQYF. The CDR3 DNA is TGTGCCAGCAGTAGAGCCAAAGAGACCCAGTACTTC.

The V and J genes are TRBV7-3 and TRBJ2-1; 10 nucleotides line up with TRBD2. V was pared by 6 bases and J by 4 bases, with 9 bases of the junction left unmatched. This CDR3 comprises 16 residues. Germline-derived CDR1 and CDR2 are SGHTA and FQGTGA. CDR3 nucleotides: TGTGCCAGCAGTCGCAGCGGGGGGGCGGGATACAATGAGCAGTTCTTC. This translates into CASSRSGGAGYNEQFF.

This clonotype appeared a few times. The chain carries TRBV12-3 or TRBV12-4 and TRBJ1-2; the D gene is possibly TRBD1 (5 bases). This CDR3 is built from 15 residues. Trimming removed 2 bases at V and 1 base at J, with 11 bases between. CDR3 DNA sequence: TGTGCCAGCAGTTTATGGGGACTTGGTAACTATGGCTACACCTTC. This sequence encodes CASSLWGLGNYGYTF.

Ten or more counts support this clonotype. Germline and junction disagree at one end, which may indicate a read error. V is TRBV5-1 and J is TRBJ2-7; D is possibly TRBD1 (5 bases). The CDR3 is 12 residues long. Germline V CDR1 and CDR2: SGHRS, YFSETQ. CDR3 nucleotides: TGTGCCAGCAGTTTCGACAGCTACGAGCAGTACTTC. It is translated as CASSFDSYEQYF.

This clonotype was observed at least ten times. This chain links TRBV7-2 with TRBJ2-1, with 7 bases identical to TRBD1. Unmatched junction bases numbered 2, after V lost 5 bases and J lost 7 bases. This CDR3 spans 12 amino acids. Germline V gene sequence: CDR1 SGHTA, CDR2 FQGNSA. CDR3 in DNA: TGTGCCAGCAGCATACAGGGGAATGAGCAGTTCTTC. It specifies CASSIQGNEQFF.

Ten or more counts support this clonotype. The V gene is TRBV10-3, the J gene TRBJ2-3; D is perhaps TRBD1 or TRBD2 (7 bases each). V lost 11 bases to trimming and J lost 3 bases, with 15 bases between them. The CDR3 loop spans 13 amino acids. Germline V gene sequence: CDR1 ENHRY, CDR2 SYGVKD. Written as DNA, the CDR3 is TGTGCCTCCAGGGGGGGCGAAACAGATACGCAGTATTTT. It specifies CASRGGETDTQYF.

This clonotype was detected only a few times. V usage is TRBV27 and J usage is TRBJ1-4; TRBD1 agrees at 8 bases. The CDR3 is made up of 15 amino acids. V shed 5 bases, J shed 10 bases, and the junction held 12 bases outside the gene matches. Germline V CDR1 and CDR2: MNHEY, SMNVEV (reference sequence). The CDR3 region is CASSRLQGANGKLFF. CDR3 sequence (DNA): TGTGCCAGCAGTCGTCTTCAGGGGGCTAACGGAAAACTGTTTTTT.

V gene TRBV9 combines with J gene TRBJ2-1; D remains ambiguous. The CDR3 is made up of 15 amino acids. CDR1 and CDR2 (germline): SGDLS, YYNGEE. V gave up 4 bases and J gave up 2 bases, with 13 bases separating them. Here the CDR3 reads CASSFEAFTYNEQFF. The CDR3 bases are TGTGCCAGCAGCTTTGAGGCCTTCACCTACAATGAGCAGTTCTTC.

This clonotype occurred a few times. CDR3 residues: CSVEYGRVSEQYF. Written as DNA, the CDR3 is TGCAGCGTTGAATACGGTAGGGTCTCCGAGCAGTACTTC. This chain connects TRBV29-1 to TRBJ2-7; D not certain. The germline gives CDR1 SQVTM, CDR2 ANQGSEA. V was pared by 2 bases and J by 6 bases, with 14 bases between. The CDR3 sequence is 13 residues long.

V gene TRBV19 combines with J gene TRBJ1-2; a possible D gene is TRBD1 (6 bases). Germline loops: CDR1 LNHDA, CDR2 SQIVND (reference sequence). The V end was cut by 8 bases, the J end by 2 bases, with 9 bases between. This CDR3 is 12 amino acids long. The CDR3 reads CASYDRNYGYTF. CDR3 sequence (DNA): TGTGCCAGTTACGACAGGAACTATGGCTACACCTTC.

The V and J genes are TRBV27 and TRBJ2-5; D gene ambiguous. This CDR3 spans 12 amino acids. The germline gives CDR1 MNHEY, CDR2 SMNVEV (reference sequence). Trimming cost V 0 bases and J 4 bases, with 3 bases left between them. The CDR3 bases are TGTGCCAGCAGTTTATCGGGAGAGACCCAGTACTTC. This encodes CASSLSGETQYF.

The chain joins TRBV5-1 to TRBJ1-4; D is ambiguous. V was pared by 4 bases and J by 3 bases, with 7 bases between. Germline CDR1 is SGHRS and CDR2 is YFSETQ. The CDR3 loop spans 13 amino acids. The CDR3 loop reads CASSDDPNEKLFF. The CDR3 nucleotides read TGCGCCAGCAGCGACGATCCTAATGAAAAACTGTTTTTT.